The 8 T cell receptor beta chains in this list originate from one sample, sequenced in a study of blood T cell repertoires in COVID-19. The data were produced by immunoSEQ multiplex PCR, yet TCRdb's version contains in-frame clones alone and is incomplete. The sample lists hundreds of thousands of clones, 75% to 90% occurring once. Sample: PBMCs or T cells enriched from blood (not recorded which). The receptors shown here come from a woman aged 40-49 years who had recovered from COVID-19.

The CDR3 spells CASSLLGEGNEQYF. The CDR3 bases are TGTGCCAGCAGCTTATTGGGAGAGGGAAACGAGCAGTACTTC. The V and J genes are TRBV5-6 and TRBJ2-7; weak D call: TRBD2 (5 bases). Germline lookup yields CDR1 SGHDT and CDR2 YYEEEE. The V end was cut by 2 bases, the J end by 5 bases, with 14 bases between. CDR3 length: 14 amino acids.

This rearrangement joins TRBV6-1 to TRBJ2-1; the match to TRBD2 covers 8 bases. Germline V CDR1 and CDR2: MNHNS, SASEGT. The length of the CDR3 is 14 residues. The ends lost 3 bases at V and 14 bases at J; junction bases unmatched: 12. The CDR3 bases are TGTGCCAGCAGTGAGGGGGGAGCGGGAGAGGTAAAGTTCTTC. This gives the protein CASSEGGAGEVKFF.

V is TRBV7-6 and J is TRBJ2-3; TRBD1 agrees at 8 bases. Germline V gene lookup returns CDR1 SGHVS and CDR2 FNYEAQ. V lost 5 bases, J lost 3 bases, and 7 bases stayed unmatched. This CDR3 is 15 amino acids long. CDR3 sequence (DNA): TGTGCCAGCAGCCCTCGGACAGGGAAGACAGATACGCAGTATTTT. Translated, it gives CASSPRTGKTDTQYF.

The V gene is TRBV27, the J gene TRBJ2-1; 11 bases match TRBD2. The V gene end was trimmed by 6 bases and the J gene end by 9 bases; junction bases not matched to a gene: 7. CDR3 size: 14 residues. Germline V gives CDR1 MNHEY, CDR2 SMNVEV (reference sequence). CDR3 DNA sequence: TGTGCCAGCAGAAAGCGGCTAGCGGGAGGTGAGCAGTTCTTC. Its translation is CASRKRLAGGEQFF.

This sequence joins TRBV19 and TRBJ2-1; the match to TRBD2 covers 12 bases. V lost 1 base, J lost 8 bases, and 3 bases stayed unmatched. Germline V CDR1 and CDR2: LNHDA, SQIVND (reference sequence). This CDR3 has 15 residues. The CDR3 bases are TGTGCCAGTAGTATAGGACTAGCGGGAGATGATGAGCAGTTCTTC. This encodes CASSIGLAGDDEQFF. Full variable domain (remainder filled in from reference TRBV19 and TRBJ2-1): DGGITQSPKYLFRKEGQNVTLSCEQNLNHDAMYWYRQDPGQGLRLIYYSQIVNDFQKGDIAEGYSVSREKKESFPLTVTSAQKNPTAFYLCASSIGLAGDDEQFFGPGTRLTVL.

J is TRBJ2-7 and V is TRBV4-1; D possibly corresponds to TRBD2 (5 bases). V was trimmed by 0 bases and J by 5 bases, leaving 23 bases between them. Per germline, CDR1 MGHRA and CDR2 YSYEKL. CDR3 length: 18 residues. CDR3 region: CASSQDISWRVDSHEQYF. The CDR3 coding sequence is TGCGCCAGCAGCCAAGATATAAGTTGGCGGGTAGATTCCCACGAGCAGTACTTC.

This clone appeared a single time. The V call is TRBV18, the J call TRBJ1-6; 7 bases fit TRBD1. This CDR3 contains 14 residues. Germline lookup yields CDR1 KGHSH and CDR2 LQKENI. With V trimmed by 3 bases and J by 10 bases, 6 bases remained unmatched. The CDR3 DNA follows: TGTGCCAGCTCACCTACAGGGGTCGACTCACCCCTCCACTTT. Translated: CASSPTGVDSPLHF.

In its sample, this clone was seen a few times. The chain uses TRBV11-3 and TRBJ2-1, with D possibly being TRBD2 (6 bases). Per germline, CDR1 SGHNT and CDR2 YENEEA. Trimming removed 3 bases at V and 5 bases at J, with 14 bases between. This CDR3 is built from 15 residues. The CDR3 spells CASSFGGNSHNEQFF. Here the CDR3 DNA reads TGTGCCAGCAGCTTTGGAGGGAATAGCCACAATGAGCAGTTCTTC.